These 13 T cell receptor beta chains were all obtained from the same sample, sequenced in a study of T-cell memory formation after mild COVID-19. MiXCR, run by TCRdb on the 5' RACE reads, gives a single entry per CDR3 protein. The sample carries just over 350,000 distinct CDR3 sequences, under 15% recorded once. The source material was PBMCs or a T cell subset sorted from them (not recorded which). The source is a man between 18 and 29 years old who had mild COVID-19 (a few samples of this study predate the infection). Cell type and time point are not known.

The table lists this clonotype with a few counts. This chain uses TRBV10-3 with TRBJ2-7; 13 bases are a match to TRBD2. Germline assignment: CDR1 ENHRY and CDR2 SYGVKD. Trimming took 5 bases from V and 7 from J; bases not matched to a gene: 14. CDR3 length: 17 amino acids. This chain's CDR3 is CAISTGQRLAGGEEQYF. The CDR3 DNA sequence: TGTGCCATCAGTACGGGACAGAGACTAGCGGGGGGCGAAGAGCAGTACTTC.

This clonotype was observed a handful of times. The CDR3 reads CASSLVFDTPAYGYTF. The CDR3 DNA reads as TGTGCCAGCAGCTTAGTGTTTGACACTCCAGCCTATGGCTACACCTTC. The chain joins TRBV7-9 to TRBJ1-2, with no clear D. The germline gives CDR1 SEHNR, CDR2 FQNEAQ (reference sequence). V dropped 1 base and J dropped 4 bases, with 16 bases sitting between them. The CDR3 totals 16 residues.

V gene TRBV11-2 combines with J gene TRBJ2-7; perhaps TRBD2 as D (5 bases). The germline CDR1 and CDR2 sequences are SGHAT and FQNNGV. The CDR3 runs 12 residues. V lost 5 bases and J lost 4, with 9 bases in between. The CDR3 nucleotides read TGTGCCAGCAGCACCGGGGTTTACGAGCAGTACGTC. Translation gives CASSTGVYEQYV.

This clonotype has a handful of counts. The gene calls are TRBV4-3 and TRBJ1-5; D is unresolved. CDR3 length equals 13 residues. Germline V lookup: CDR1 LGHNA, CDR2 YSLEER. V was pared by 1 base and J by 9 bases, with 10 bases between. In DNA, the CDR3 is TGCGCCAGCAGCCAAGGAATGAAGGGGCCCCAGCATTTT. Its protein is CASSQGMKGPQHF.

This clonotype was detected many times. DNA of the CDR3: TGTGCCAGCAGTTCCTGGGTCTCAGGGGGCGCAAACCCCGGGGAGCTGTTTTTT. Its translation: CASSSWVSGGANPGELFF. V usage is TRBV12-3 or TRBV12-4 and J usage is TRBJ2-2; 8 bases are a match to TRBD1. J was trimmed by 6 bases and V by 4 bases; bases with no gene match: 16. The CDR3 totals 18 residues.

This clonotype was counted many times. The chain joins TRBV5-1 to TRBJ1-5; D ambiguous. The V gene's germline CDR1 is SGHRS and CDR2 YFSETQ. CDR3 size: 13 residues. Trimming left V 5 bases short and J 1 base short, with 7 bases between. CDR3 sequence: CASRVDSNQPQHF. CDR3 bases: TGCGCCAGCAGGGTGGACAGCAATCAGCCCCAGCATTTT. Together with reference TRBV5-1 and TRBJ1-5, the CDR3 gives the full variable domain: KAGVTQTPRYLIKTRGQQVTLSCSPISGHRSVSWYQQTPGQGLQFLFEYFSETQRNKGNFPGRFSGRQFSNSRSEMNVSTLELGDSALYLCASRVDSNQPQHFGDGTRLSIL.

CDR3 amino acids: CASKGTGQLNEQFF. CDR3 nucleotide sequence: TGTGCCAGCAAAGGTACAGGGCAGTTGAATGAGCAGTTCTTC. The genes are TRBV27 and TRBJ2-1, with a tentative D call TRBD1 (6 bases). The CDR3 covers 14 residues. Germline V gives CDR1 MNHEY, CDR2 SMNVEV (reference sequence). Trimming left V 7 bases short and J 7 bases short, with 17 bases between.

The chain is built from TRBV5-1 and TRBJ1-2, with D unclear. V was trimmed by 1 base and J by 3 bases, leaving 7 bases between them. Per the germline V gene, CDR1 is SGHRS and CDR2 is YFSETQ. There are 13 residues in the CDR3. CDR3 region: CASSLMTDYGYTF. CDR3 coding DNA: TGCGCCAGCAGCTTGATGACTGACTATGGCTACACCTTC.

This clonotype appeared many times. The rearrangement links TRBV11-2 to TRBJ2-7; D remains unclear. Germline V lookup: CDR1 SGHAT, CDR2 FQNNGV. The CDR3 runs 13 residues. V was trimmed by 1 base and J by 6 bases, leaving 10 bases between them. Written as DNA, the CDR3 is TGTGCCAGCAGCTTAGCGGACCAAGGCGAGCAGTACGTC. This sequence encodes CASSLADQGEQYV.

This chain connects TRBV5-1 to TRBJ2-2, with 9 bases aligning to TRBD1. CDR1 is SGHRS and CDR2 is YFSETQ in the germline V gene. CDR3 length: 14 amino acids. V lost 4 bases and J lost 4; bases outside the gene matches: 2. The CDR3 region is CASSRQGGTGELFF. The CDR3 nucleotides are TGCGCCAGCAGCCGACAGGGGGGCACCGGGGAGCTGTTTTTT.

This clonotype has just a few counts. V gene TRBV11-2 combines with J gene TRBJ2-2; D unresolved. The CDR3 spans 11 residues. The ends were cut back, 7 bases at V and 6 bases at J, with 6 bases in the middle. Germline CDR1 reads SGHAT; CDR2 reads FQNNGV. CDR3 sequence: CASKSSGELFF. CDR3 DNA sequence: TGTGCCAGCAAAAGTTCCGGGGAGCTGTTTTTT. Filled out from reference TRBV11-2 and TRBJ2-2, the complete variable domain reads EAGVAQSPRYKIIEKRQSVAFWCNPISGHATLYWYQQILGQGPKLLIQFQNNGVVDDSQLPKDRFSAERLKGVDSTLKIQPAKLEDSAVYLCASKSSGELFFGEGSRLTVL.

This clonotype was found many times. The rearrangement links TRBV19 to TRBJ1-5; 8 bases are a match to TRBD1. There are 16 residues in the CDR3. CDR1 and CDR2 from the germline V gene are LNHDA and SQIVND (reference sequence). V lost 9 bases and J lost 4; bases outside the gene matches: 14. The CDR3 protein is CASGEEAGGLNQPQHF. CDR3 DNA sequence: TGTGCCAGCGGGGAGGAGGCAGGGGGCTTAAATCAGCCCCAGCATTTT.

The chain recombines TRBV5-1 with TRBJ2-6; 9 bases fit TRBD1. V dropped 4 bases and J dropped 0; count of bases not matched to a gene: 5. Germline values: CDR1 SGHRS, CDR2 YFSETQ. This CDR3 has 17 amino acids. The DNA of the CDR3 is TGCGCCAGCAGCAGGGGACAGGGAAACTCTGGGGCCAACGTCCTGACTTTC. Translated, it gives CASSRGQGNSGANVLTF.